One sample yielded the 10 T cell receptor beta chains listed below, sequenced in a study of T cell responses to AZD1222 COVID-19 vaccine. Assay used: immunoSEQ multiplex PCR; TCRdb lists only in-frame clones, some missing. The profile shows roughly 55,000 clones, about 89% of them singletons. This material consisted of peripheral blood, taken on day 0 of AZD1222 vaccination. The receptors derive from an adult in good health.

The rearrangement joins TRBV30 to TRBJ1-3; D might be TRBD1 (5 bases). The CDR3 totals 13 residues. Germline V gene lookup returns CDR1 GTSNPN and CDR2 SVGIG (reference sequence). CDR3 sequence reads: CGRSGADELPIYF. The CDR3, as DNA: TGTGGACGGAGCGGGGCCGACGAACTACCCATATATTTT.

The J gene is TRBJ2-3, the V gene TRBV27; TRBD1 agrees at 9 bases. The CDR3 runs to 19 residues. The ends lost 4 bases at V and 0 bases at J; junction bases unmatched: 14. CDR1 and CDR2 from the germline V gene are MNHEY and SMNVEV (reference sequence). CDR3 region: CASSYSPGTGTSSTDTQYF. CDR3 in DNA: TGTGCCAGCAGTTACTCCCCCGGGACAGGGACTTCTAGCACAGATACGCAGTATTTT.

V gene TRBV6-5 combines with J gene TRBJ1-2; unclear D gene. This CDR3 comprises 13 residues. The germline V gene has CDR1 MNHEY and CDR2 SVGAGI. V lost 7 bases, J lost 3 bases, and 12 bases lay in between. The DNA for the CDR3 is TGTGCCAGCAAGACGGGAACCGACTATGGCTACACCTTC. Its protein is CASKTGTDYGYTF.

The chain uses TRBV5-1 and TRBJ2-1; D is undetermined. This CDR3 has 16 residues. CDR1 and CDR2 from the germline V gene are SGHRS and YFSETQ. Trimming shortened V by 0 bases and J by 4 bases, and 14 bases separated the two germline ends. CDR3 DNA: TGCGCCAGCAGCTTGGCCCCAGGAGATTCGTACAATGAGCAGTTCTTC. It codes for CASSLAPGDSYNEQFF.

The J gene is TRBJ2-6, the V gene TRBV28; D remains unclear. This CDR3 region has 12 residues. V was trimmed by 5 bases and J by 4 bases, leaving 3 bases between them. Germline CDR1 reads MDHEN; CDR2 reads SYDVKM. The CDR3 protein is CASSTGANVLTF. As DNA, the CDR3 is TGTGCCAGCAGTACCGGGGCCAACGTCCTGACTTTC.

This chain uses TRBV28 with TRBJ2-3; 12 bases align to TRBD2. The CDR3 is 17 amino acids. V lost 2 bases, J lost 1 base, and 4 bases stayed unmatched. Per germline, CDR1 MDHEN and CDR2 SYDVKM. This CDR3 reads CASSLVTSGRRTDTQYF. CDR3 bases: TGTGCCAGCAGTTTAGTGACTAGCGGGAGACGCACAGATACGCAGTATTTT.

V and J are TRBV5-1 and TRBJ2-3; 7 nucleotides line up with TRBD2. V shed 1 base and J 2 bases; nucleotides not matched to a gene: 7. The V gene's germline CDR1 is SGHRS and CDR2 YFSETQ. The CDR3 totals 16 residues. CDR3 loop: CASSLTGGSATDTQYF. The CDR3 nucleotides are TGCGCCAGCAGCTTGACGGGCGGGAGTGCCACAGATACGCAGTATTTT. Together with reference TRBV5-1 and TRBJ2-3, the CDR3 gives the full variable domain: KAGVTQTPRYLIKTRGQQVTLSCSPISGHRSVSWYQQTPGQGLQFLFEYFSETQRNKGNFPGRFSGRQFSNSRSEMNVSTLELGDSALYLCASSLTGGSATDTQYFGPGTRLTVL.

J is TRBJ2-7 and V is TRBV5-1, with D possibly matching TRBD1 (6 bases). Germline CDR1 is SGHRS and CDR2 is YFSETQ. The ends were cut back, 4 bases at V and 1 base at J, with 9 bases in the middle. The length of the CDR3 is 13 residues. The CDR3 region has the DNA TGCGCCAGCAGCCGGGACACTTCCTACGAGCAGTACTTC. Encoded protein: CASSRDTSYEQYF.

The rearrangement uses TRBV2 and TRBJ1-5; 9 nucleotides match TRBD1. The length of the CDR3 is 16 residues. J gave up 0 bases and V 8 bases, and 8 bases lay outside the gene matches. From germline, CDR1 is SNHLY and CDR2 FYNNEI. CDR3 region: CASRDRVGDSNQPQHF. The CDR3 DNA follows: TGTGCCAGCCGGGACAGGGTAGGGGATAGCAATCAGCCCCAGCATTTT. The variable domain in full, with the rest retrieved from reference TRBV2 and TRBJ1-5, is EPEVTQTPSHQVTQMGQEVILRCVPISNHLYFYWYRQILGQKVEFLVSFYNNEISEKSEIFDDQFSVERPDGSNFTLKIRSTKLEDSAMYFCASRDRVGDSNQPQHFGDGTRLSIL.

This clone was detected a few times. The gene calls are TRBV29-1 and TRBJ1-1; D unresolved. V was shortened by 5 bases and J by 3 bases, with 13 bases between the two germline ends. CDR1 SQVTM and CDR2 ANQGSEA come from the germline V gene. The CDR3 length is 13 residues. The CDR3 protein is CSVRGLGYTEAFF. The CDR3 DNA follows: TGCAGCGTTCGCGGACTTGGGTACACTGAAGCTTTCTTT.